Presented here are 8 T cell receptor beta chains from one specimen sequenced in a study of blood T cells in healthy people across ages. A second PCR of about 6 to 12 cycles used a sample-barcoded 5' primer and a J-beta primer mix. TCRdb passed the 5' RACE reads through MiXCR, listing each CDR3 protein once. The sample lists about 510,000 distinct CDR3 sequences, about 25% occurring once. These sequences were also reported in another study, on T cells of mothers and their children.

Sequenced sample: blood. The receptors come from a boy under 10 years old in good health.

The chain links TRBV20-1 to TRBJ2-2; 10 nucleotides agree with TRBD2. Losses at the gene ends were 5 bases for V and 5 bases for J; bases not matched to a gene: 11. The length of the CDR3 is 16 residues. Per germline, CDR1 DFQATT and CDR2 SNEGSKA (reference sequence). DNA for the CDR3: TGCAGTGCTGGATGGACTAGCGGAAGAGGTACCGGGGAGCTGTTTTTT. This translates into CSAGWTSGRGTGELFF.

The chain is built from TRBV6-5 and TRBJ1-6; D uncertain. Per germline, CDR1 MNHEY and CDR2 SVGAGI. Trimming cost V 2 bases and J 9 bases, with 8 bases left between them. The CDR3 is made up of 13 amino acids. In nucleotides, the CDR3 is TGTGCCAGCAGTTACGGGCTGATTTCACCCCTCCACTTT. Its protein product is CASSYGLISPLHF.

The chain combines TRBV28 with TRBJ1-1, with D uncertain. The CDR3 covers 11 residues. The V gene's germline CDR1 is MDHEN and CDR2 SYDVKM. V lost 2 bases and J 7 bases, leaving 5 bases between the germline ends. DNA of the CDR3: TGTGCCAGCAGTTTACCTGATGAAGCTTTCTTT. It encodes CASSLPDEAFF.

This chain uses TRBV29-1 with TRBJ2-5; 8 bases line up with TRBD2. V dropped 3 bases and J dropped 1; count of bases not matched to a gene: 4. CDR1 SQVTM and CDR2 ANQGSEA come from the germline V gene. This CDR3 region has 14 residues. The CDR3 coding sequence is TGCAGCGTTGAGAGCGGGAGACGCCAAGAGACCCAGTACTTC. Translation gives CSVESGRRQETQYF.

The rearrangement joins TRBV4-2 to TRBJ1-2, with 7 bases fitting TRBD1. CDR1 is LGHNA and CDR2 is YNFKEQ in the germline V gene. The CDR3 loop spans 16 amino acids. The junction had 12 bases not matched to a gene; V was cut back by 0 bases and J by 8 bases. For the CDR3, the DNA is TGTGCCAGCAGCCAAGAAACGACGGGACAGCAGGGGGGCTACACCTTC. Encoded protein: CASSQETTGQQGGYTF.

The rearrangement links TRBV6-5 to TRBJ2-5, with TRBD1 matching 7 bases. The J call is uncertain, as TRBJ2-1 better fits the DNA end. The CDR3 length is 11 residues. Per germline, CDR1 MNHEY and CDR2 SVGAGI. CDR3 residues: CASNQGDEQFF. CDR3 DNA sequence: TGTGCCAGCAACCAGGGGGATGAGCAGTTCTTC.

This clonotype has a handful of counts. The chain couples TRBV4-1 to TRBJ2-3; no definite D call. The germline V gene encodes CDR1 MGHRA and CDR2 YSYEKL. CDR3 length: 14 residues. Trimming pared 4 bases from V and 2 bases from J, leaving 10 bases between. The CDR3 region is CASSLTLLTDTQYF. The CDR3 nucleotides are TGCGCCAGCAGCCTGACTCTTCTCACAGATACGCAGTATTTT.

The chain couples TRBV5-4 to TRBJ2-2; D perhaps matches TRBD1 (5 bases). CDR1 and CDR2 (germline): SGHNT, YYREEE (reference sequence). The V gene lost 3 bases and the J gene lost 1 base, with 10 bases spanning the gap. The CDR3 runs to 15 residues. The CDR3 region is CASSSGHKNTGELFF. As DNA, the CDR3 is TGTGCCAGCAGCTCCGGACACAAGAACACCGGGGAGCTGTTTTTT.